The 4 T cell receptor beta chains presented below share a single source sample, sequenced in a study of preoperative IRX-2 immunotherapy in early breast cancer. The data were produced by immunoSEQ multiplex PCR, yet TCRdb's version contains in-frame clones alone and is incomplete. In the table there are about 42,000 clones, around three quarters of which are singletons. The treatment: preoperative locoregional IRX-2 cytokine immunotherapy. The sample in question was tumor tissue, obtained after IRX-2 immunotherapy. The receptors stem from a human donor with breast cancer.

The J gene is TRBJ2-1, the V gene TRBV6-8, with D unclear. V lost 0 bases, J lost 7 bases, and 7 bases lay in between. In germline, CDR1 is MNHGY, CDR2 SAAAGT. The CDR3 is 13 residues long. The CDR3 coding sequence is TGTGCCAGCAGTTACTCGGCGGCTAATGAGCAGTTCTTC. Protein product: CASSYSAANEQFF.

CDR3 in amino acids: CASSWSGQGSEQYF. CDR3 DNA: TGTGCCAGTAGTTGGTCGGGACAGGGCTCCGAGCAGTACTTC. J is TRBJ2-7 and V is TRBV19, with 9 bases matching TRBD1. The CDR3 is made up of 14 amino acids. Per the germline V gene, CDR1 is LNHDA and CDR2 is SQIVND (reference sequence). V was clipped by 5 bases and J by 6 bases; unmatched bases: 8. Drawing the rest from reference TRBV19 and TRBJ2-7, the complete variable domain is DGGITQSPKYLFRKEGQNVTLSCEQNLNHDAMYWYRQDPGQGLRLIYYSQIVNDFQKGDIAEGYSVSREKKESFPLTVTSAQKNPTAFYLCASSWSGQGSEQYFGPGTRLTVT.

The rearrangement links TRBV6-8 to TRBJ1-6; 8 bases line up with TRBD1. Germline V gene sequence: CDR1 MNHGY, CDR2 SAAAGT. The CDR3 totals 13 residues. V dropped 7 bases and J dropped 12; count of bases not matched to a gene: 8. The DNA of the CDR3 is TGTGCCAGCACGAGGACAGGGACAGTACCCCTCCACTTT. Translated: CASTRTGTVPLHF.

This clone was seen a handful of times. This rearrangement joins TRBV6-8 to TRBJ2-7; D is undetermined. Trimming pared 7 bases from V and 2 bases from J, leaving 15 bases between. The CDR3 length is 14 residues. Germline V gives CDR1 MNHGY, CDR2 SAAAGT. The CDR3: CASTMERPPYEQYF. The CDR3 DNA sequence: TGTGCCAGCACTATGGAACGACCCCCCTACGAGCAGTACTTC.